This T cell receptor beta chain was identified in a study of blood T cells in healthy people across ages. The use of a sample-barcoded 5' primer and a J-beta primer mix characterized a second PCR of roughly 6 to 11 cycles. TCRdb re-analysed the 5' RACE reads in MiXCR, keeping a single row per CDR3 protein. The sample lists 650,000 to 1,000,000 distinct CDR3 sequences, 35% to 40% seen once, with 10% to 15% in the top ten. This CDR3 has 16 residues. Trimming took 3 bases from V and 0 from J; bases not matched to a gene: 5. Germline V gene lookup returns CDR1 DFQATT and CDR2 SNEGSKA (reference sequence).

The source material was blood. The rearrangement links TRBV20-1 to TRBJ1-6; 7 bases are a match to TRBD1. This TCR was sampled from a man younger than 35 in good health. The CDR3 here is CSASLRGSSYNSPLHF. The CDR3 region has the DNA TGCAGTGCTAGTCTCAGGGGGAGCTCCTATAATTCACCCCTCCACTTT.